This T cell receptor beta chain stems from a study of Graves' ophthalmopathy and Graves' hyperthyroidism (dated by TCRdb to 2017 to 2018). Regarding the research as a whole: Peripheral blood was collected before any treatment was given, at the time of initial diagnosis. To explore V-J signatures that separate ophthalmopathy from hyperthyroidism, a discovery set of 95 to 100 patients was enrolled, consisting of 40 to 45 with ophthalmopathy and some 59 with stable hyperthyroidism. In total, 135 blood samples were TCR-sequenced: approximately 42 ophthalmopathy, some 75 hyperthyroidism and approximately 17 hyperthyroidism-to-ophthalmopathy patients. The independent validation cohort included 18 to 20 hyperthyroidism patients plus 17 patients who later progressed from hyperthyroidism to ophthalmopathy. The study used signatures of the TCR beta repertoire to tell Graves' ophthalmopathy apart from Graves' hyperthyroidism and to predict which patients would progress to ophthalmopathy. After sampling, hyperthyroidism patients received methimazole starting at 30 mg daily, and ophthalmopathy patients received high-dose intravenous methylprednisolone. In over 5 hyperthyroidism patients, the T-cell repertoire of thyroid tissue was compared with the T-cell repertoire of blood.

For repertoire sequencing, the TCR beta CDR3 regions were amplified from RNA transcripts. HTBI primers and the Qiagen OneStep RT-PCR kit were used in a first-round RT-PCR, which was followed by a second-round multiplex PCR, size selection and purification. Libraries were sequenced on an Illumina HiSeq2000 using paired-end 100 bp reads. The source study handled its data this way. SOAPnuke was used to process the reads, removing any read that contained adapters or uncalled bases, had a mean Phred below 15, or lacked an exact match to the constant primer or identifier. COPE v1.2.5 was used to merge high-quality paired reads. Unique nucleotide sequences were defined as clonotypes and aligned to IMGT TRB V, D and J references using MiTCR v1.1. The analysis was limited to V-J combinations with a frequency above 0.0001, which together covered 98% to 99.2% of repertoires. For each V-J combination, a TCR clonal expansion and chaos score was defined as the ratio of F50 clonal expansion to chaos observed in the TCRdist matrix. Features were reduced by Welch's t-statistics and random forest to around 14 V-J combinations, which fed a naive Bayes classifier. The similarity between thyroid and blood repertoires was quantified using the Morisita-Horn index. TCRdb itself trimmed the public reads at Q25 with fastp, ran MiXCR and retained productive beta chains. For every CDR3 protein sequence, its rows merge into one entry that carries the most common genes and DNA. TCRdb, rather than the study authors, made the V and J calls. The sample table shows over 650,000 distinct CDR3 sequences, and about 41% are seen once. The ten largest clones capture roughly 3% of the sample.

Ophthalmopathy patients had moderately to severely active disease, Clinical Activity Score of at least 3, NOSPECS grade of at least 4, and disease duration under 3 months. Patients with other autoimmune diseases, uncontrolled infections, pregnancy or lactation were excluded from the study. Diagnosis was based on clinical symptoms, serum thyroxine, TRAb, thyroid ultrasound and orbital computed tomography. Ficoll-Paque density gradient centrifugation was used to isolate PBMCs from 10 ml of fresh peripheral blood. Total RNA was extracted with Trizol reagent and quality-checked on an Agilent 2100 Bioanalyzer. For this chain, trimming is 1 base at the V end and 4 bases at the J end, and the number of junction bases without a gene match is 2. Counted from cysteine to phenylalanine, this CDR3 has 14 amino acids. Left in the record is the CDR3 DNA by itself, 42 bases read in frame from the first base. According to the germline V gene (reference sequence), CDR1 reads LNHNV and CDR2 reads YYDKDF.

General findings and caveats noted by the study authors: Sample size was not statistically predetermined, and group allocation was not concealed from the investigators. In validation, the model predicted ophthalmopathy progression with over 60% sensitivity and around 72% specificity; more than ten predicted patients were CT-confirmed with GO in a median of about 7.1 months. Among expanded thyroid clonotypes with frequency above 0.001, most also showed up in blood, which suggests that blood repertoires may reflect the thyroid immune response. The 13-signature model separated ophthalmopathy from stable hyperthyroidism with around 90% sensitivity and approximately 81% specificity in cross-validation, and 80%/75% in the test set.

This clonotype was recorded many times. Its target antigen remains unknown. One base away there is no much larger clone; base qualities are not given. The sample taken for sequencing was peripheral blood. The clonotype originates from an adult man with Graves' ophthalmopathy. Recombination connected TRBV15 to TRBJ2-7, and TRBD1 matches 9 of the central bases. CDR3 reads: CATSRGGQGYEQYF. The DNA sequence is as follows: TGTGCCACCAGCAGAGGTGGACAGGGGTACGAGCAGTACTTC.